This T cell receptor (beta chain) was retrieved from a study of T cells in Graves' hyperthyroidism and ophthalmopathy. This clonotype has ten or more counts. Antigen unknown. Whole-study results and caveats: Ophthalmopathy cases were set apart from stable hyperthyroidism by a 13 V-J model.

TCR beta CDR3 region amplification was performed from RNA transcripts. Initially, a first-round RT-PCR of the TCR CDR3 employed the HTBI primer set. In TCRdb, the multiplex PCR reads were re-called with MiXCR into one record per CDR3 protein. The top ten clones hold roughly 10% of a sample with 400,000 to 550,000 distinct CDR3 sequences, 24% of them seen once. Source material: blood. The sequence was collected from a woman aged 25 to 45 with Graves' ophthalmopathy.

The CDR3 DNA follows: TGTGCCAGCAGGTCGCCTACACAGGGGCGAAATTCACCCCTCCACTTT. Amino acids: CASRSPTQGRNSPLHF. The rearrangement links TRBV6-1 to TRBJ1-6, with 7 bases lining up with TRBD1. This CDR3 region has 16 residues. Germline V lookup: CDR1 MNHNS, CDR2 SASEGT. V lost 6 bases, J lost 7 bases, and 12 bases stayed unmatched.